What follows are 18 T cell receptor beta chains derived from one specimen sequenced in a study of blood T cell repertoires in COVID-19. Using immunoSEQ multiplex PCR, the repertoire was profiled, and TCRdb retains in-frame clones only, with some absent. The sample consists of roughly 110,000 clones, 70% to 90% of them appearing once. Sequencing was performed on peripheral blood. The receptors were gathered from a man between 35 and 55 years old with active or convalescent COVID-19.

V and J are TRBV19 and TRBJ2-2; 11 nucleotides match TRBD1. The J segment lost 6 bases and the V segment lost 4 bases, leaving 1 base of the junction unmatched. The CDR3 runs to 14 residues. Looked up from germline, CDR1 is LNHDA and CDR2 is SQIVND (reference sequence). For the CDR3, the DNA is TGTGCCAGTAGTAGGGACAGGGGGTCCGGGGAGCTGTTTTTT. Translation gives CASSRDRGSGELFF.

This chain connects TRBV28 to TRBJ2-7; 7 bases are shared with TRBD2. The CDR3 runs 13 residues. V was pared by 4 bases and J by 2 bases, with 2 bases of the junction left unmatched. Germline V gene sequence: CDR1 MDHEN, CDR2 SYDVKM. CDR3 in DNA: TGTGCCAGCAGTTGGGGGGGAACCTACGAGCAGTACTTC. Translating it yields CASSWGGTYEQYF.

The chain links TRBV23-1 to TRBJ1-1; 7 nucleotides align to TRBD1. Being an ORF, TRBV23-1 has a function that is uncertain. J was trimmed by 5 bases and V by 0 bases; bases with no gene match: 0. The CDR3 has 13 residues. The CDR3 here is CASSQSDRTEAFF. The CDR3, as DNA: TGCGCCAGCAGTCAATCGGACAGGACTGAAGCTTTCTTT.

Notes on this clone: A read error may account for a junction end that differs from germline. This chain's CDR3 is CASTERGGNAEAFF. In nucleotides, the CDR3 is TGTGCCAGCACCGAGAGGGGGGGGAACGCTGAAGCTTTCTTT. The rearrangement links TRBV6-5 to TRBJ1-1, with D perhaps TRBD1 (6 bases). The CDR3 is 14 amino acids. The germline V gene has CDR1 MNHEY and CDR2 SVGAGI.

The V and J genes are TRBV9 and TRBJ1-1; the D gene is possibly TRBD1 (6 bases). V was pared by 8 bases and J by 4 bases, with 21 bases between. This CDR3 region has 15 residues. CDR1 SGDLS and CDR2 YYNGEE come from the germline V gene. The CDR3, as DNA: TGTGCCAGTACTCGGACAGCCCTAACCCTCACTGAAGCTTTCTTT. Its translation is CASTRTALTLTEAFF. Looking up the rest from reference TRBV9 and TRBJ1-1 gives the full variable domain: DSGVTQTPKHLITATGQRVTLRCSPRSGDLSVYWYQQSLDQGLQFLIQYYNGEERAKGNILERFSAQQFPDLHSELNLSSLELGDSALYFCASTRTALTLTEAFFGQGTRLTVV.

The chain couples TRBV3-1 (or the pseudogene TRBV3-2) to TRBJ1-6; D not resolved. This CDR3 region has 12 residues. The V end lost 5 bases, the J end lost 7 bases, and 6 bases lay between the germline ends. Germline V CDR1 and CDR2: LGHDT, YNNKEL (reference sequence). CDR3 protein: CASSEGNSPLHF. The CDR3 nucleotides are TGTGCCAGCAGCGAGGGAAATTCACCCCTCCACTTT.

The V and J genes are TRBV7-3 and TRBJ2-2; TRBD1 might be the D (6 bases). V was trimmed by 5 bases and J by 4 bases, leaving 11 bases between them. This CDR3 contains 14 residues. Germline V CDR1 and CDR2: SGHTA, FQGTGA. CDR3 residues: CASSPGQITGELFF. As DNA, the CDR3 is TGTGCCAGCAGCCCCGGACAGATCACCGGGGAGCTGTTTTTT.

This sequence joins TRBV19 and TRBJ1-6; TRBD1 might be the D (5 bases). V was clipped by 6 bases and J by 9 bases, with 15 bases between them. Germline V gives CDR1 LNHDA, CDR2 SQIVND (reference sequence). The CDR3 is made up of 14 amino acids. Here the CDR3 DNA reads TGTGCCAGTAGGGAGGGGACGGCCGCTTCACCCCTCCACTTT. Its translation is CASREGTAASPLHF.

The chain employs TRBV7-6 and TRBJ1-1; D gene unclear. There are 18 residues in the CDR3. The V gene's germline CDR1 is SGHVS and CDR2 FNYEAQ. The ends were cut back, 1 base at V and 4 bases at J, with 22 bases in the middle. CDR3 bases: TGTGCCAGCAGCTTAGGAGTTTGGGAGGGAGGTTCGGGCACTGAAGCTTTCTTT. Translated, it gives CASSLGVWEGGSGTEAFF.

The rearrangement uses TRBV7-9 and TRBJ2-7; TRBD1 agrees at 7 bases. J was trimmed by 6 bases and V by 1 base; bases with no gene match: 6. Per the germline V gene, CDR1 is SEHNR and CDR2 is FQNEAQ (reference sequence). The CDR3 loop spans 14 amino acids. In DNA form, the CDR3 reads TGTGCCAGCAGCTTAGATCCGACAGGGCGCGAGCAGTACTTC. It translates to CASSLDPTGREQYF.

This chain joins TRBV18 and TRBJ1-4; 7 bases map to TRBD1. In germline, CDR1 is KGHSH, CDR2 LQKENI. The CDR3 runs to 14 residues. V lost 3 bases and J lost 6; bases outside the gene matches: 4. CDR3 in DNA: TGTGCCAGCTCACCCTGGACAGGTCATGAAAAACTGTTTTTT. Translated, it gives CASSPWTGHEKLFF.

The CDR3 DNA sequence: TGTGCCAGCAGTTACTCTCCGTCGTACACTGAAGCTTTCTTT. This encodes CASSYSPSYTEAFF. J is TRBJ1-1 and V is TRBV6-2 or TRBV6-3; D is uncertain. In germline, CDR1 is MNHEY, CDR2 SVGEGT. V was cut by 0 bases and J by 3 bases, with 8 bases left in between. The CDR3 covers 14 residues.

There are a few counts of this clone. The gene calls are TRBV28 and TRBJ1-4; no reliable D call. CDR3 length equals 14 residues. V was cut by 3 bases and J by 5 bases, with 10 bases left in between. Germline-derived CDR1 and CDR2 are MDHEN and SYDVKM. The CDR3 coding sequence is TGTGCCAGCAGTTTCGTTGGGCAGAATGAAAAACTGTTTTTT. Its protein is CASSFVGQNEKLFF.

The rearrangement joins TRBV5-6 to TRBJ1-5, with 9 bases matching TRBD1. Germline V gives CDR1 SGHDT, CDR2 YYEEEE. CDR3 length equals 16 residues. V was pared by 2 bases and J by 1 base, with 4 bases of the junction left unmatched. CDR3 sequence reads: CASSFGTGNSNQPQHF. Here the CDR3 DNA reads TGTGCCAGCAGCTTTGGGACAGGGAACAGCAATCAGCCCCAGCATTTT.

This chain connects TRBV28 to TRBJ2-5; D perhaps matches TRBD1 (6 bases). V was pared by 4 bases and J by 5 bases, with 8 bases between. Germline lookup yields CDR1 MDHEN and CDR2 SYDVKM. This CDR3 comprises 12 residues. CDR3 loop: CASSWTAETQYF. CDR3 nucleotide sequence: TGTGCCAGCAGTTGGACAGCGGAGACCCAGTACTTC.

The chain combines TRBV28 with TRBJ1-6; D is perhaps TRBD1 (6 bases). Between the trimmed V and J ends, which lost 10 bases and 8 bases, there was a span of 15 bases. Germline V gives CDR1 MDHEN, CDR2 SYDVKM. The CDR3 sequence is 13 residues long. The chain's CDR3 is CATKQGRDSPLHF. CDR3 nucleotide sequence: TGTGCCACCAAACAGGGCCGGGATTCACCCCTCCACTTT. Full variable domain (outside the CDR3, taken from reference TRBV28 and TRBJ1-6): DVKVTQSSRYLVKRTGEKVFLECVQDMDHENMFWYRQDPGLGLRLIYFSYDVKMKEKGDIPEGYSVSREKKERFSLILESASTNQTSMYLCATKQGRDSPLHFGNGTRLTVT.

The rearrangement links TRBV7-9 to TRBJ2-7, with a possible D match to TRBD2 (6 bases). V was shortened by 5 bases and J by 2 bases, with 19 bases between the two germline ends. This CDR3 has 16 residues. From germline, CDR1 is SEHNR and CDR2 FQNEAQ (reference sequence). This CDR3 is CASSPPRGLPPYEQYF. CDR3 nucleotides: TGTGCCAGCAGCCCCCCCCGGGGACTTCCTCCCTACGAGCAGTACTTC.

The chain combines TRBV10-3 with TRBJ1-2; D ambiguous. Deletions cut 8 bases from V and 2 bases from J, with 12 bases between. Germline V gene lookup returns CDR1 ENHRY and CDR2 SYGVKD. The CDR3 extends over 13 amino acids. CDR3 in amino acids: CAIEGRLNYGYTF. Written as DNA, the CDR3 is TGTGCCATCGAAGGCAGACTGAACTATGGCTACACCTTC.